This entry features one TCR beta chain sequence. Specified treatment: treatment-naive control, cytoreductive nephrectomy. The patient's renal cell carcinoma had clear cell pathology. Control tumors came from 4 females and around eleven males, aged about 35 to 82. The sample is drawn from a study of radiation and T cells in renal cell carcinoma. TCRdb's table, derived via immunoSEQ multiplex PCR, lists solely in-frame clones and lacks some. Of tens of thousands of clones listed, 55% to 70% are singletons. This CDR3 has 17 amino acids. CDR1 and CDR2 (germline): KGHSH, LQKENI. V was cut by 3 bases and J by 2 bases, with 17 bases left in between.

Material: tumor tissue, obtained from a patient whose treatment was nephrectomy without radiotherapy. The chain links TRBV18 to TRBJ2-1, with unresolved D. The sequence was obtained from a man aged 35 to 55 with renal cell carcinoma. The CDR3 reads CASSPLDPRATYNEQFF. DNA of the CDR3: TGTGCCAGCTCACCGCTCGACCCCCGGGCCACCTACAATGAGCAGTTCTTC.